A selection of T cell receptor beta chains follows, all from one sample in a study of blood T cells in healthy people across ages. TCRdb passed the 5' RACE reads through MiXCR, listing each CDR3 protein once. Found here are about 1 million distinct CDR3 sequences, more than 35% of them singletons; the top ten hold approximately 19%. The source material was blood. Receptor source: a woman in her sixties or seventies in good health. CDR3s include the opening cysteine and the closing phenylalanine or tryptophan. D genes are given only for firm matches. The size entry is marked missing in some rows and otherwise reads once, few, many or a size class.

D gene | J gene | V gene | clone size | CDR3 DNA | CDR3 protein
NA | TRBJ2-1 | TRBV11-2 | once | TGTGCCAGCAGCTTAGTACTAGGTGACAATGAGCAGTTCTTC | CASSLVLGDNEQFF
NA | TRBJ1-1 | TRBV6-2/TRBV6-3 | few | TGTGCCAGCAGGTCCCAGGGACCCAACACTGAAGCTTTCTTT | CASRSQGPNTEAFF
NA | TRBJ2-6 | TRBV7-9 | NA | TGTGCCCGTCCCTCTGGGGCCAACGTCCTGACTTTC | CARPSGANVLTF
NA | TRBJ1-4 | TRBV7-9 | few | TGTGCCAGCAGCCCGGCGGTTGAAAAACTGTTTTTT | CASSPAVEKLFF
NA | TRBJ2-7 | TRBV11-3 | NA | TGTGCCAGCAGCACCCCTAACTACAATGAGCAGTACTTC | CASSTPNYNEQYF
TRBD2 | TRBJ2-7 | TRBV20-1 | NA | TGCAGTGCTAGTTGGCTAGCGGGAGTTTCCCAGGGGGAGCAGTACTTC | CSASWLAGVSQGEQYF
NA | TRBJ2-3 | TRBV20-1 | NA | TGCAGTGCTAGAGTAACCGTATCAACAGATACGCAGTATTTT | CSARVTVSTDTQYF
NA | TRBJ1-1 | TRBV7-2 | many | TGTGCCAGCAGCCTACGGCGGACGGGGGAAGCTTTCTTT | CASSLRRTGEAFF
TRBD2 | TRBJ2-7 | TRBV27 | NA | TGTGCCAGCAGTTTAGGTAGCGGGAGAACTGGGCAGTACTTC | CASSLGSGRTGQYF
TRBD2 | TRBJ2-4 | TRBV6-5 | NA | TGTGCCAGCAGAGGTGCGGCTAGCGGGATGTTTGAGCAGTACTTC | CASRGAASGMFEQYF
TRBD2 | TRBJ2-7 | TRBV20-1 | NA | TGCAGTGCTAGAAGAGGGACTACCGGCTACGAGCAGTACTTC | CSARRGTTGYEQYF
NA | TRBJ1-2 | TRBV29-1 | few | TGCAGCGTTGATGGGCAGGGACGATTTAACTATGGCTACACCTTC | CSVDGQGRFNYGYTF
TRBD2 | TRBJ2-3 | TRBV28 | once | TGTGCCAGCAAAGGTCTAGGACTAGCGGGGGGTACGCAGTATTTT | CASKGLGLAGGTQYF
TRBD1 | TRBJ2-7 | TRBV25-1 | NA | TGTGCCAGCAGGCCAATGACAGGGCGGCGTAACGAGCAGTACTTC | CASRPMTGRRNEQYF
NA | TRBJ1-5 | TRBV20-1 | NA | TGCAGTGCTGAGGGAGGGGGGCGATTAAGCAATCAGCCCCAGCATTTT | CSAEGGGRLSNQPQHF
NA | TRBJ2-1 | TRBV21-1 | NA | TGTGCCAGCAGCAAAGGGGGGGAGCACCGGGAACTCTACAATGAGCAGTTCTTC | CASSKGGEHRELYNEQFF
NA | TRBJ1-2 | TRBV4-2 | few | TGTGCCAGCAGTGTGGACGTCTATGGCTACACCTTC | CASSVDVYGYTF
NA | TRBJ2-2 | TRBV20-1 | few | TGCAGTGCTAGAGCTAAAGAGAGGAACACCGGGGAGCTGTTTTTT | CSARAKERNTGELFF
TRBD2 | TRBJ2-5 | TRBV20-1 | NA | TGCAGTGAAAGAGATAGAGCGGGAGGGATCCAAGAGACCCAGTACTTC | CSERDRAGGIQETQYF
NA | TRBJ2-1 | TRBV7-9 | NA | TGTGCCAGCAGCTTAGGGGACGGACTTAACTACAATGAGCGGTTCTTC | CASSLGDGLNYNERFF
NA | TRBJ2-3 | TRBV24-1 | NA | TGTGCCACCAGTGAATCGGGACGGAAGACAGATACGCAGTATTTT | CATSESGRKTDTQYF
NA | TRBJ1-2 | TRBV28 | few | TGTGCCAGCAGGGAAAATAACTATGGCTACACCTTC | CASRENNYGYTF
NA | TRBJ1-2 | TRBV4-2 | few | TGTGCCAGCAGCCAAGCTCAGGGGTCACCTAACTATGGCTACACCTTC | CASSQAQGSPNYGYTF
NA | TRBJ2-5 | TRBV5-1 | NA | TGCGCCAGCAGCTTGGACGGGCTGGGGCAAGAGACCCAGTACTTC | CASSLDGLGQETQYF
NA | TRBJ2-7 | TRBV11-2 | few | TGTGCCAGCAGCTTAGGAGGGGGACGAGGATACGAGCAGTACTTC | CASSLGGGRGYEQYF
NA | TRBJ2-7 | TRBV4-2 | few | TGTGCCAGCAGCCAAGGGGCCGACCGCGTTGGAGGGAGTTACTACGAGCAGTACTTC | CASSQGADRVGGSYYEQYF
TRBD1 | TRBJ1-1 | TRBV5-1 | few | TGCGCCAGCAGCGGCGGCGACAGGGGGTACACTGAAGCTTTCTTT | CASSGGDRGYTEAFF
TRBD1 | TRBJ2-5 | TRBV29-1 | few | TGCAGCGTTGAAGATCCGGGACAGGGGTGGGAGACCCAGTACTTC | CSVEDPGQGWETQYF
NA | TRBJ2-5 | TRBV6-4 | NA | TGTGCCAGCAGTGGCCGGGTCCCAAAGGGGGAGACCCAGTACTTC | CASSGRVPKGETQYF
NA | TRBJ2-3 | TRBV10-1 | NA | TGCGCCAGCAAGAAGAGCCCTAGCGGCACAGATACGCAGTATTTT | CASKKSPSGTDTQYF
TRBD2 | TRBJ2-1 | TRBV19 | NA | TGTGCCAGTGGACTAGCGGGAGACGGCGAGCAGTTCTTC | CASGLAGDGEQFF
NA | TRBJ1-5 | TRBV24-1 | NA | TGTGCCACCAGTTCCGGGGCCGGGAATGGTCAGCCCCAGCATTTT | CATSSGAGNGQPQHF
NA | TRBJ2-7 | TRBV20-1 | NA | TGCAGTGCTAGAGGTCAACAGATATCCTACGAGCAGTACTTC | CSARGQQISYEQYF
NA | TRBJ1-1 | TRBV29-1 | few | TGCAGCGTTGGTCGGAGGGTTGGAAACACTGAAGCTTTCTTT | CSVGRRVGNTEAFF
TRBD1 | TRBJ2-7 | TRBV20-1 | few | TGCAGTGCTAGTTCCCCCCCCGGGACAGGGGGAAACGAGCAGTACTTC | CSASSPPGTGGNEQYF
NA | TRBJ2-4 | TRBV15 | few | TGTGCCACCAGCAGAAATAGGGAGCAGGGGAAAAACATTCAGTACTTC | CATSRNREQGKNIQYF
TRBD2 | TRBJ2-3 | TRBV5-1 | once | TGCGCCAGCAGCACGGAAACTAGCGGGAGGGCAACAGATACGCAGTATTTT | CASSTETSGRATDTQYF
TRBD2 | TRBJ2-5 | TRBV20-1 | few | TGCAGTGCTTCGGAGCGGGAGCAGACCCAGTACTTC | CSASEREQTQYF
NA | TRBJ2-1 | TRBV9 | once | TGTGCCAGCAGCGTAGGGGGGACTCTCTACAATGAGCAGTTCTTC | CASSVGGTLYNEQFF
TRBD1 | TRBJ2-7 | TRBV7-7 | NA | TGTGCCAGCAGCCCCTTGGACAGGGGCTCCTACGATGAGCAGTACTTC | CASSPLDRGSYDEQYF
TRBD2 | TRBJ2-7 | TRBV7-2 | few | TGTGCCAGCAGCCACGGTAGCGGGAGCTCCGAGCAGTACTTC | CASSHGSGSSEQYF
NA | TRBJ2-1 | TRBV2 | few | TGTGCCAGCAGTGAAGGAACCAGGACCCACAATGAGCAGTTCTTC | CASSEGTRTHNEQFF
TRBD1 | TRBJ1-2 | TRBV9 | NA | TGTGCCAGCAGCGCTTCCGGGACAGGGGAAGGGTATGGCTACACCTTC | CASSASGTGEGYGYTF
NA | TRBJ2-5 | TRBV7-9 | few | TGTGCCAGCAGCTTAGAACTGGGTGAAGAGACCCAGTACTTC | CASSLELGEETQYF
TRBD2 | TRBJ2-1 | TRBV2 | few | TGTGCCAGCAGAGCCCGGACTAGCGGGTTCTACAATGAGCAGTTCTTC | CASRARTSGFYNEQFF
NA | TRBJ1-5 | TRBV3-1 | NA | TGTGCCAGCAGCATGATGATGGGCAATCAGCCCCAGCATTTT | CASSMMMGNQPQHF
NA | TRBJ2-3 | TRBV12-3/TRBV12-4 | NA | TGTGCCAGCAGCCGGACTCGTGGGGGGACAGATACGCAGTATTTT | CASSRTRGGTDTQYF
TRBD1 | TRBJ2-7 | TRBV15 | NA | TGTGCCACCAGCAGAGAACACGGGACAGGGTGCGAGCAGTACTTC | CATSREHGTGCEQYF
TRBD2 | TRBJ2-1 | TRBV27 | NA | TGTGCCAGCAGTTCACTACTGGCTAGCGGGAAGGCGGATGAGCAGTTCTTC | CASSSLLASGKADEQFF
NA | TRBJ1-1 | TRBV20-1 | NA | TGCAGTGCTAGCACAGGAGGCGACACTGAAGCTTTCTTT | CSASTGGDTEAFF
NA | TRBJ2-1 | TRBV4-2 | NA | TGTGCCAGCAGCCAAGAAAGGGGCGGGCCCTACAATGAGCAGTTCTTC | CASSQERGGPYNEQFF
NA | TRBJ2-7 | TRBV7-9 | NA | TGTGCCAGCAGCGACTACACAGGGTTCAGCGAGCAGTACTTC | CASSDYTGFSEQYF
TRBD2 | TRBJ2-7 | TRBV6-2/TRBV6-3 | NA | TGTGCCAGCAGCCGAGGGACTAGCGGGAGATTCTCCTACGAGCAGTACTTC | CASSRGTSGRFSYEQYF
NA | TRBJ2-3 | TRBV27 | NA | TGTGCCAGCAGCAAGCAGAAACCACAGGATACGCAGTATTTT | CASSKQKPQDTQYF
NA | TRBJ1-1 | TRBV7-9 | NA | TGTGCCAGCAGCTCAAGCAGCTACACTGAAGCTTTCTTT | CASSSSSYTEAFF